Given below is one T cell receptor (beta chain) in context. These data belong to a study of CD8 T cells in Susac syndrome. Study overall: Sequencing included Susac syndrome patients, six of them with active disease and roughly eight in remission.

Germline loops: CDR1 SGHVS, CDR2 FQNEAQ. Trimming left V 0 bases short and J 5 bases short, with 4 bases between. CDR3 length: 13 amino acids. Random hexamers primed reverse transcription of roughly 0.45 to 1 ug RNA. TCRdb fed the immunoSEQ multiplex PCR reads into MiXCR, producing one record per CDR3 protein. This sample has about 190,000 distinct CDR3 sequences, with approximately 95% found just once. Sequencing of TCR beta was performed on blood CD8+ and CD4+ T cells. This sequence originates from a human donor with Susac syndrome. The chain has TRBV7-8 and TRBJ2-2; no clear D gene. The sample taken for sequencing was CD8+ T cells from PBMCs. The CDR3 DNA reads TGTGCCAGCAGCTTAGCCTCGACCGGGGAGCTGTTTTTT. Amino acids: CASSLASTGELFF.